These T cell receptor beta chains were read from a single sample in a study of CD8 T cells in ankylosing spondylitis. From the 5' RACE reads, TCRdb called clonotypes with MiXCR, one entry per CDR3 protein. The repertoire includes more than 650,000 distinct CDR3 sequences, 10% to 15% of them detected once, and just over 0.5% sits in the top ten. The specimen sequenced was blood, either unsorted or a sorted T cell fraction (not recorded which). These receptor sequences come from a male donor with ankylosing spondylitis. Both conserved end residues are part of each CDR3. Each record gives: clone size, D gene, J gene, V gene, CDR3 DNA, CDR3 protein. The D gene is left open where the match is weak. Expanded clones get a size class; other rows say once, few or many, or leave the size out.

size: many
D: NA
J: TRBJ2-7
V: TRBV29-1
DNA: TGCAGCGCGAGCGGACAAACCTACGAGCAGTACTTC
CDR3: CSASGQTYEQYF

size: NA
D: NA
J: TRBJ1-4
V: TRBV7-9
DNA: TGTGCCAGCAGCTTATCTGGGCCCCCTGAAAAACTGTTTTTT
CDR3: CASSLSGPPEKLFF

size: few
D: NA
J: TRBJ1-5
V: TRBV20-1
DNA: TGCAGTGTCTCTGCGGGCGGGAGCAATCAGCCCCAGCATTTT
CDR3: CSVSAGGSNQPQHF

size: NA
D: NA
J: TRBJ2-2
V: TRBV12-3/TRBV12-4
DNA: TGTGCCAGCATGGGGGGCCGGACCGGGGAGCTGTTTTTT
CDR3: CASMGGRTGELFF

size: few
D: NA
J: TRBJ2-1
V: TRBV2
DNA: TGTGCCAGCAGTTCGGGGAGTGAGCAGTTCTTC
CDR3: CASSSGSEQFF

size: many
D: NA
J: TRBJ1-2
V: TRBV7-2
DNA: TGTGCCAGCAGCTTAGCTTTCAGAATAGGTGGCTACACCTTC
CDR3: CASSLAFRIGGYTF

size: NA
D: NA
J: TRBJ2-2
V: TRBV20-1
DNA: TGCAGTGCCCATAGACGGCGATGGGCCGGGGAGCTGTTTTTT
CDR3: CSAHRRRWAGELFF

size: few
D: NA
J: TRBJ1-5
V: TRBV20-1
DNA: TGCAGTGCTAGATCGCAGCTCAATCAGCCCCAGCATTTT
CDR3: CSARSQLNQPQHF

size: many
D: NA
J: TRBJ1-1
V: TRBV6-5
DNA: TGTGCCAGCAGTTACTGGCGGGGAGGGAAAGCTTTCTTT
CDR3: CASSYWRGGKAFF

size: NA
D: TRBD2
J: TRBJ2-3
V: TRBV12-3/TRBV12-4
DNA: TGTGCCAGCAGTCCCGCCCTCAGGCGGGAGGGTACGCAGTATTTT
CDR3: CASSPALRREGTQYF

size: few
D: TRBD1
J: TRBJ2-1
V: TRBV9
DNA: TGTGCCAGCAGCGTGGGGACAGTCTACAATGAGCAGTTCTTC
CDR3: CASSVGTVYNEQFF

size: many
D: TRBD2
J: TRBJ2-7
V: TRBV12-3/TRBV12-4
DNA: TGTGCCAGCAGGAAACTAGCGGGGCCCTACGAGCAGTACTTC
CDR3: CASRKLAGPYEQYF

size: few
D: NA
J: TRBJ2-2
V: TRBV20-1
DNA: TGCAGTGCTAGAGATACCGGGAGCGACACCGGGGAGCTGTTTTTT
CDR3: CSARDTGSDTGELFF

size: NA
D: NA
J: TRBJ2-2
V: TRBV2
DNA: TGTGCCAGCAGTGTTGGTGGGGCGCGGGCCGGGGAGCTGTTTTTT
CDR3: CASSVGGARAGELFF

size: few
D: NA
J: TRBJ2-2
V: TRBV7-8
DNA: TGTGCCAGCAGCTTGCGACTAGGGGCGACCACCGGGGAGCTGTTTTTT
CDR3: CASSLRLGATTGELFF

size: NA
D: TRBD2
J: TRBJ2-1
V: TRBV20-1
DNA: TGCAGTGCCCCGACTAGCGGGAGAGGAGGTGAGCAGTTCTTC
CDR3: CSAPTSGRGGEQFF

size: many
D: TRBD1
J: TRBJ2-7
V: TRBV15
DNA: TGTGCCACCAGCAGAGGCAGGGGGAGCTCCTACGAGCAGTACTTC
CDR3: CATSRGRGSSYEQYF

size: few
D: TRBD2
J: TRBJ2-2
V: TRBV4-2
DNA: TGTGCCAGCAGCCCCCTAGCGGGGGATTCTAAAGGGACCGGGGAGCTGTTTTTT
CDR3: CASSPLAGDSKGTGELFF

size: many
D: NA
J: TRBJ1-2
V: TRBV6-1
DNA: TGTGCCAGCAGTGAAGACAGCTATGGCTACACCTTC
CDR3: CASSEDSYGYTF

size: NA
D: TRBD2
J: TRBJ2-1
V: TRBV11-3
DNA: TGTGCCAGCAGCTTCTTAGCGGGGGCTGAATACAATGAGCAGTTCTTC
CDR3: CASSFLAGAEYNEQFF

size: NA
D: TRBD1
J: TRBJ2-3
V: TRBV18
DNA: TGTGCCAGCTCACCTCCGGACAGGGGCTACACAGATACGCAGTATTTT
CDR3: CASSPPDRGYTDTQYF

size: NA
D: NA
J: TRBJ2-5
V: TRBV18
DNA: TGTGCCAGCTCACCCGCCCTTCAAGAGACCCAGTACTTC
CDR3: CASSPALQETQYF

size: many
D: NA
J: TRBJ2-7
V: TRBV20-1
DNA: TGCAGTGCTGGCCGGGACACGTCCTACGAGCAGTACTTC
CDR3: CSAGRDTSYEQYF

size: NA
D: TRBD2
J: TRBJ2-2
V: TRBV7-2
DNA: TGTGCCAGCAGCTTAAAAGGAGCGGGAGCTGTCGGGGAGCTGTTTTTT
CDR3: CASSLKGAGAVGELFF

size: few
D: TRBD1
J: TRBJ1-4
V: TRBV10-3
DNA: TGTGCCACCGGACAGGGAACATATGAAAAACTGTTTTTT
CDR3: CATGQGTYEKLFF

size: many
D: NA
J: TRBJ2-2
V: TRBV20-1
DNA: TGCAGTGCCAATCGGGCCAGCGGGAACACCGGGGAGCTGTTTTTT
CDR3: CSANRASGNTGELFF

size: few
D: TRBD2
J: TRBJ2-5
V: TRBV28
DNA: TGTGCCAGTAATGATCTCGGGACTAGCGGGAGGGAGACCCAGTACTTC
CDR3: CASNDLGTSGRETQYF

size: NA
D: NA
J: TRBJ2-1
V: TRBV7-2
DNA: TGTGCCAGCAGCTTATACCGAGGAGGGGGAAATGAGCAGTTCTTC
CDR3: CASSLYRGGGNEQFF

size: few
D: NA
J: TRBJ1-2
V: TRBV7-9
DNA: TGTGCCAGCAGCGCCCCTGGGGAGAGCTATGGCTACACCTTC
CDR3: CASSAPGESYGYTF

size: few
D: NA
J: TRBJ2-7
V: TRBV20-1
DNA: TGCAGTGCTACCCAGTGGTTGGATGAGCAGTACTTC
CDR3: CSATQWLDEQYF

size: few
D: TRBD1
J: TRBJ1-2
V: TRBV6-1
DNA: TGTGCCAGCAGTGTCACCGCAGGGGGCGACTATGGCTACACCTTC
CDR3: CASSVTAGGDYGYTF

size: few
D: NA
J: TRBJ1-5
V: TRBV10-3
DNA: TGTGCCATCAGTCCAGTCCCGGAGAGACCCCAGCATTTT
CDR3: CAISPVPERPQHF

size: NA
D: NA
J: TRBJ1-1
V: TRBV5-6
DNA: TGTGCCAGCAGGGGGTTGGGGGCGAACACTGAAGCTTTCTTT
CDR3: CASRGLGANTEAFF

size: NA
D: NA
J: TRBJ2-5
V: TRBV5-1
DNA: TGCGCCAGCAGCTTGGAAGGGCAGACCCAGTACTTC
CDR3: CASSLEGQTQYF

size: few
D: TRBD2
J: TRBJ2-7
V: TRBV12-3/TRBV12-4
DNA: TGTGCCAGCAGTTTTGCGGGAGGAGGTTACGAGCAGTACTTC
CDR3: CASSFAGGGYEQYF

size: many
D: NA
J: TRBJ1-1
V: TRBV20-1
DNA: TGCAGTGCTAGTGACTTCCAGAACACTGAAGCTTTCTTT
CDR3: CSASDFQNTEAFF

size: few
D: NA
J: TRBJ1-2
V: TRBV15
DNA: TGTGCCACCAGCAGAGGGGACATAACTTATGGCTACACCTTC
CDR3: CATSRGDITYGYTF

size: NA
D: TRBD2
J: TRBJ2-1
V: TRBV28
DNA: TGTGCCAGCAGTCCGTGGATAGCGGGAGACAATGAGCAGTTCTTC
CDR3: CASSPWIAGDNEQFF

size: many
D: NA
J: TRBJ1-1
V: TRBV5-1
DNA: TGTGCCAGCTCACTGACCGGGGCCAACACTGAAGCTTTCTTT
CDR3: CASSLTGANTEAFF

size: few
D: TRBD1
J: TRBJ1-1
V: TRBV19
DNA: TGTGCCAGTAGATTAGAGGGGGCAGCGACTGAAGCTTTCTTT
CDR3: CASRLEGAATEAFF

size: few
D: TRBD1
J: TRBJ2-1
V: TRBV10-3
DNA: TGTGCCATCAGTGACCGGGACAGGGTAGGTAATGAGCAGTTCTTC
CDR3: CAISDRDRVGNEQFF